Below, 16 T cell receptor beta chains from the same sample are listed, as sequenced in a study of blood T cell repertoires in COVID-19. Using immunoSEQ multiplex PCR, the repertoire was profiled, and TCRdb retains in-frame clones only, with some absent. The sample carries approximately 260,000 clones, approximately 83% recorded once. The sequencing input was PBMCs or T cells enriched from blood (not recorded which). The receptors come from a woman aged 40 to 55 with acute COVID-19.

J is TRBJ1-6 and V is TRBV9; tentative D call: TRBD1 (6 bases). Deletions cut 0 bases from V and 6 bases from J, with 10 bases between. CDR1 and CDR2 from the germline V gene are SGDLS and YYNGEE. The CDR3 extends over 15 amino acids. CDR3 in DNA: TGTGCCAGCAGCGTAGAGGACAGCCTTAATTCACCCCTCCACTTT. Encoded protein: CASSVEDSLNSPLHF.

This clone appeared once. The gene calls are TRBV4-2 and TRBJ1-5; D is possibly TRBD1 (6 bases). The CDR3 is made up of 15 amino acids. Per the germline V gene, CDR1 is LGHNA and CDR2 is YNFKEQ. The V end was cut by 0 bases, the J end by 5 bases, with 11 bases between. The CDR3 spells CASSQDSAGDQPQHF. The CDR3 coding sequence is TGTGCCAGCAGCCAAGATAGTGCAGGGGATCAGCCCCAGCATTTT.

The rearrangement links TRBV3-1 (or the pseudogene TRBV3-2) to TRBJ2-3, with 14 bases aligning to TRBD2. V lost 5 bases and J lost 5; bases outside the gene matches: 15. The germline V gene encodes CDR1 LGHDT and CDR2 YNNKEL (reference sequence). This CDR3 has 19 amino acids. CDR3 amino acids: CASSGTSGRWELEIDTQYF. CDR3 sequence (DNA): TGTGCCAGCAGCGGGACTAGCGGGAGATGGGAGCTGGAGATAGATACGCAGTATTTT.

The chain has TRBV7-8 and TRBJ2-5; no reliable D call. Trimming pared 5 bases from V and 3 bases from J, leaving 19 bases between. In germline, CDR1 is SGHVS, CDR2 FQNEAQ. This CDR3 is built from 16 residues. CDR3 DNA: TGTGCCAGCAGCCCTCGGCCCGGCCAGGTGAAAGAGACCCAGTACTTC. This sequence encodes CASSPRPGQVKETQYF.

The chain is built from TRBV11-3 and TRBJ1-1; possible D gene TRBD1, 5 bases. The CDR3 is 14 residues long. V gave up 4 bases and J gave up 0 bases, with 9 bases separating them. Germline V CDR1 and CDR2: SGHNT, YENEEA. The CDR3 loop reads CASSSGGMNTEAFF. The CDR3 DNA is TGTGCCAGCAGCTCGGGGGGGATGAACACTGAAGCTTTCTTT.

In this sample, this clone turned up once. CDR3 coding DNA: TGCAGCGTTGAAGGGGGGGTAGGGCGCACAGATACGCAGTATTTT. Translated, it gives CSVEGGVGRTDTQYF. V gene TRBV29-1 combines with J gene TRBJ2-3; TRBD2 is a possible D gene (6 bases). Trimming took off 1 base at V and 1 base at J, with 12 bases between the two ends. There are 15 residues in the CDR3. Germline loops: CDR1 SQVTM, CDR2 ANQGSEA.

V gene TRBV11-2 combines with J gene TRBJ2-7, with a weak D call TRBD2 (6 bases). This CDR3 region has 13 residues. The germline gives CDR1 SGHAT, CDR2 FQNNGV. V was clipped by 4 bases and J by 5 bases, with 12 bases between them. The CDR3 loop is CASSSAPGDEQYF. The DNA of the CDR3 is TGTGCCAGCAGCTCCGCACCGGGGGACGAGCAGTACTTC.

The chain links TRBV6-5 to TRBJ1-1, with 12 bases that match TRBD1. V was pared by 6 bases and J by 7 bases, with 6 bases of the junction left unmatched. Germline CDR1 and CDR2: MNHEY and SVGAGI. The CDR3 extends over 14 amino acids. The CDR3 loop is CASSRGQGAIEAFF. Here the CDR3 DNA reads TGTGCCAGCAGCCGGGGACAGGGGGCTATTGAAGCTTTCTTT.

J is TRBJ1-2 and V is TRBV11-3, with TRBD1 identical over 8 bases. The V gene end was trimmed by 5 bases and the J gene end by 2 bases; junction bases not matched to a gene: 10. Germline-derived CDR1 and CDR2 are SGHNT and YENEEA. CDR3 length equals 16 residues. Here the CDR3 reads CASSGGRQGSNYGYTF. DNA of the CDR3: TGTGCCAGCAGCGGGGGACGACAGGGGTCAAACTATGGCTACACCTTC.

The CDR3 nucleotides read TGTGCCAGCAGCTTCCCGGGAGGGCGGGAGACCCAGTACTTC. This codes for CASSFPGGRETQYF. The chain combines TRBV5-6 with TRBJ2-5, with 8 bases aligning to TRBD2. This CDR3 has 14 residues. V shed 2 bases, J shed 5 bases, and the junction held 5 bases outside the gene matches. The germline CDR1 and CDR2 sequences are SGHDT and YYEEEE.

V usage is TRBV12-3 or TRBV12-4 and J usage is TRBJ1-5, with D possibly TRBD1 on 6 matching bases. The CDR3 has 13 residues. Trimming pared 5 bases from V and 6 bases from J, leaving 11 bases between. CDR3 sequence: CASSRGTAQPQHF. Here the CDR3 DNA reads TGTGCCAGCAGTAGGGGGACGGCTCAGCCCCAGCATTTT.

This clone was counted once. The sample holds other DNA sequences that translate to the same CDR3. The chain carries TRBV27 and TRBJ2-2; D is possibly TRBD1 (5 bases). This CDR3 has 11 amino acids. V was trimmed by 9 bases and J by 5 bases, leaving 7 bases between them. Germline loops: CDR1 MNHEY, CDR2 SMNVEV (reference sequence). The CDR3 here is CASTGTGELFF. Here the CDR3 DNA reads TGTGCCAGTACAGGAACCGGGGAGCTGTTTTTT.

On this clone: The same CDR3 is also encoded by other DNA sequences in this sample. The V gene is TRBV5-1, the J gene TRBJ1-3, with D perhaps matching TRBD1 (5 bases). The V end was cut by 0 bases, the J end by 0 bases, with 7 bases between. This CDR3 has 15 residues. Germline V gives CDR1 SGHRS, CDR2 YFSETQ. The CDR3 DNA sequence: TGCGCCAGCAGCTTGGCGGGGGGCTCTGGAAACACCATATATTTT. Encoded protein: CASSLAGGSGNTIYF.

The gene calls are TRBV3-1 (or the pseudogene TRBV3-2) and TRBJ1-1, with D tentatively TRBD1 (5 bases). In germline, CDR1 is LGHDT, CDR2 YNNKEL (reference sequence). Between the trimmed V and J ends, which lost 8 bases and 4 bases, there was a span of 17 bases. The CDR3 is 14 residues long. CDR3 in amino acids: CASLDGGRATEAFF. For the CDR3, the DNA is TGTGCCAGCCTCGACGGGGGTCGCGCCACTGAAGCTTTCTTT.

V usage is TRBV15 and J usage is TRBJ2-3, with TRBD1 as a possible D gene (5 bases). Germline V lookup: CDR1 LNHNV, CDR2 YYDKDF (reference sequence). This CDR3 comprises 15 residues. V gave up 3 bases and J gave up 10 bases, with 20 bases separating them. Here the CDR3 reads CATSSFGAEVIAQYF. Here the CDR3 DNA reads TGTGCCACCAGCAGTTTTGGGGCCGAAGTTATCGCGCAGTATTTT.

The rearrangement links TRBV2 to TRBJ2-1; 7 bases are a match to TRBD2. This CDR3 region has 12 residues. J lost 14 bases, V lost 8 bases, and 12 bases had no gene match. CDR1 is SNHLY and CDR2 is FYNNEI in the germline V gene. CDR3 nucleotides: TGTGCCAGCGGCGCCGGGGGGACTATAAAGTTCTTC. This encodes CASGAGGTIKFF.